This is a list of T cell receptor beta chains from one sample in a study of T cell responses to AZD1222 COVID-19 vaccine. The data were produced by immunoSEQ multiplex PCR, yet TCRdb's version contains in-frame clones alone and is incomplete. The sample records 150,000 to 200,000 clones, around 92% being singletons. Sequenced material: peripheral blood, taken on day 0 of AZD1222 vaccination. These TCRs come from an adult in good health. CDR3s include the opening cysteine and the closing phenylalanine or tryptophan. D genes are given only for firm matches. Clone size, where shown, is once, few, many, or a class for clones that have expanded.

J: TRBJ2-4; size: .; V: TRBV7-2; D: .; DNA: TGTGCCAGCAGCTTCTTCGGGGAAAACATTCAGTACTTC; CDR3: CASSFFGENIQYF
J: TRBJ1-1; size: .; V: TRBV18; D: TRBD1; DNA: TGTGCCAGCTCACCACCGGACAGGGTGCCCGGAGTCACTGAAGCTTTCTTT; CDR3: CASSPPDRVPGVTEAFF
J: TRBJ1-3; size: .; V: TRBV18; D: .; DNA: TGTGCCAGCTCACCTCCGGTATCGGGGGGTCTTGGAAACACCATATATTTT; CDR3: CASSPPVSGGLGNTIYF
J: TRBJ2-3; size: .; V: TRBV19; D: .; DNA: TGTGCCAGTAGCCGATCCTTGGCGTACACAGATACGCAGTATTTT; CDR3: CASSRSLAYTDTQYF
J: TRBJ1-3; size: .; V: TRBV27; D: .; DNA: TGTGCCAGCAGTTTCTGGGGGCCTGGAAACACCATATATTTT; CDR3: CASSFWGPGNTIYF
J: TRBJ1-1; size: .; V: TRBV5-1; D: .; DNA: TGCGCCAGCAGCCCCGACAGTAACACTGAAGCTTTCTTT; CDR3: CASSPDSNTEAFF
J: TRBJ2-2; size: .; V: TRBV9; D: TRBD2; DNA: TGTGCCAGCAGCGTAGGATGGGGACGCGGACTAGCGGGAGATACCGGGGAGCTGTTTTTT; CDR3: CASSVGWGRGLAGDTGELFF
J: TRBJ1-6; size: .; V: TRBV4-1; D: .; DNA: TGCGCCAGCAGCCGCGGAAAGTTGGATTCACCCCTCCACTTT; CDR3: CASSRGKLDSPLHF
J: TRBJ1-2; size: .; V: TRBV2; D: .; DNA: TGTGCCAGCAGTGAAGCGCGTCAGGGGAGCGGCTACACCTTC; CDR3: CASSEARQGSGYTF
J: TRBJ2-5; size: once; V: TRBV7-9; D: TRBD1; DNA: TGTGCCAGCAGCTTAGTTCCCTCGGACAGGGGTAACAAGAGACCCCAGTACTTC; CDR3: CASSLVPSDRGNKRPQYF
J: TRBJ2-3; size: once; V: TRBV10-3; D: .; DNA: TGTGCCATCAGTGAGTCTAGCCCGGGGCTCCAGTATTTT; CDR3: CAISESSPGLQYF
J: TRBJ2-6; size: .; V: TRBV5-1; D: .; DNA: TGCGCCAGCAGCTTGGCCCTAGGGCCCGGGGCCAACGTCCTGACTTTC; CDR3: CASSLALGPGANVLTF
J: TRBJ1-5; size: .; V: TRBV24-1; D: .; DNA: TGTGCCACCAGTGAGTCAGGGGCCAATCAGCCCCAGCATTTT; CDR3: CATSESGANQPQHF
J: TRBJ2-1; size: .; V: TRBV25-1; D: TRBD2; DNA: TGTGCCAGCAGTGAATTAACTAGCGGGGTAAATGAGCAGTTCTTC; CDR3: CASSELTSGVNEQFF
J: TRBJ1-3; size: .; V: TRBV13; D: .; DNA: TGTGCCAGCAGCTTAGACAGGGCCAACACCATATATTTT; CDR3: CASSLDRANTIYF
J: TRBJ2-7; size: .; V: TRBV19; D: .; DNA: TGTGCCAGTAGTATCGGCCAGGGAGCGTCCTACGAGCAGTACTTC; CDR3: CASSIGQGASYEQYF
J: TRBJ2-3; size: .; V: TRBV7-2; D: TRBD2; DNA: TGTGCCAGCAGCTTAGCAGTCCTACCGGGACTACTCACAGATACGCAGTATTTT; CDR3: CASSLAVLPGLLTDTQYF
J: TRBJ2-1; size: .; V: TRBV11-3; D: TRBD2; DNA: TGTGCCAGCAGCCGGACTAGCGGGAGTAGCAATGAGCAGTTCTTC; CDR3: CASSRTSGSSNEQFF
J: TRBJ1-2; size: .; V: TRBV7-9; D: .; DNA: TGTGCCAGCAGCCCCTGGGAGGGTGATGGCTACACCTTC; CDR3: CASSPWEGDGYTF
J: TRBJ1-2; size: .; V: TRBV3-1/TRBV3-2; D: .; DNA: TGTGCCAGCAGCCAAAACGCTAACTATGGCTACACCTTC; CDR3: CASSQNANYGYTF
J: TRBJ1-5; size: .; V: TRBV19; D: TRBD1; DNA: TGTGCCAGTAGTATGGGACAGGGGCAAAGGCAGCCCCAGCATTTT; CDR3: CASSMGQGQRQPQHF
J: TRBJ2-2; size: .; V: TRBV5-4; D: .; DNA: TGTGCCAGCAGCCCTCAGAGGGGGGGCCGAGAGGAGCTGTTTTTT; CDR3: CASSPQRGGREELFF
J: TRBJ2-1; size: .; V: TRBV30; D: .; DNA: TGTGCCTGGAGTGTACCGGGGGTGGGGAGGGAGCAGTTCTTC; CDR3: CAWSVPGVGREQFF
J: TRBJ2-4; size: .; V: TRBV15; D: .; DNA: TGTGCCACCAGCAGAGACAATGCCCGAAACATTCAGTACTTC; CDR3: CATSRDNARNIQYF
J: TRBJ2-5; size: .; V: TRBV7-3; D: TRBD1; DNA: TGTGCCAGCAGCCCTACCGGGACAGAAGAGACCCAGTACTTC; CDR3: CASSPTGTEETQYF
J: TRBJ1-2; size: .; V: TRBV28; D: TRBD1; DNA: TGTGCCAGCAGCATAGGGACAGGGGGAATGGACTATGGCTACACCTTC; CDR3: CASSIGTGGMDYGYTF
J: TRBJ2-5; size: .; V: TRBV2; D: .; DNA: TGTGCCAGCAGTGACGGCCTTATTGGTCCACAAGAGACCCAGTACTTC; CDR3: CASSDGLIGPQETQYF
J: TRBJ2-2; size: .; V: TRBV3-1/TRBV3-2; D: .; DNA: TGTGCCAGCAGCCAAGAAGATTTGAGGGCGGCGAACACCGGGGAGCTGTTTTTT; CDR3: CASSQEDLRAANTGELFF
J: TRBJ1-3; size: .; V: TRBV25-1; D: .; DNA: TGTGCCAGCAGTGAAAATAGGGTTGGAAACACCATATATTTT; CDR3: CASSENRVGNTIYF
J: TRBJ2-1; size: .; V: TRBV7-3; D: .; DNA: TGTGCCAGCAGCTTCCCGAGAGGGGGGACTACAGACAATGAGCAGTTCTTC; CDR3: CASSFPRGGTTDNEQFF
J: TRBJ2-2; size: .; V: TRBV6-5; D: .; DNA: TGTGCCAGCAGGGTGGCAGGGGAGATCGGGGAGCTGTTTTTT; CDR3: CASRVAGEIGELFF
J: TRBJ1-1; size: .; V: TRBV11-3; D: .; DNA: TGTGCCAGCAGCTTAGAGGGGGCCAGAACTGAAGCTTTCTTT; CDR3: CASSLEGARTEAFF
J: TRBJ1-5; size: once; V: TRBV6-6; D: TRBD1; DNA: TGTGCCAGCAGCCGATCCCAGACAGGGACCAATCAGCCCCAGCATTTT; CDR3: CASSRSQTGTNQPQHF
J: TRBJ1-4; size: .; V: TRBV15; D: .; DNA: TGTGCCACCAGCAGAGATAGTAATGAAAAACTGTTTTTT; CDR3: CATSRDSNEKLFF
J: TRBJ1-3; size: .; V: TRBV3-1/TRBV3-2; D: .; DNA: TGTGCCAGCAGCCTCGGACGGGACTCTGGAAACACCATATATTTT; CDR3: CASSLGRDSGNTIYF
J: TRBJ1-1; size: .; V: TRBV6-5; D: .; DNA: TGTGCCAGCAGTTACTCAGACTGGGACGGTGAAGCTTTCTTT; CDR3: CASSYSDWDGEAFF
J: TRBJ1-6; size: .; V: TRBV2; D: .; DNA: TGTGCCAGCAGTGAAGCGCTTCGGATAACAGGGTTGCACTTT; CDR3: CASSEALRITGLHF
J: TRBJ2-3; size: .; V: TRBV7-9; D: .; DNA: TGTGCCAGCAGCTTAGGGGAAGATACGCAGTATTTT; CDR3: CASSLGEDTQYF
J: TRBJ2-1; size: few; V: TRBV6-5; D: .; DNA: TGTGCCAGCAGTTTTCGGCCGGGCAAGCGGGACAATGAGCAGTTCTTC; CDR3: CASSFRPGKRDNEQFF
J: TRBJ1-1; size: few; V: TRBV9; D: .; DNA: TGTGCCAGCAGCGCGGACCCCTGGGGCACTGAAGCTTTCTTT; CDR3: CASSADPWGTEAFF
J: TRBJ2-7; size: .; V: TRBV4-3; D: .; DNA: TGCGCCAGCAGCCAAGAGGTTTACGAGCAGTACTTC; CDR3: CASSQEVYEQYF
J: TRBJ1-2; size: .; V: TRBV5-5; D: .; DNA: TGTGCCAGCAGCTTACCAGGTTTCTATGGCTACACCTTC; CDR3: CASSLPGFYGYTF
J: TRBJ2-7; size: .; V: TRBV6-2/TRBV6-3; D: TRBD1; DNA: TGTGCCAGCAGTTACCCTCGACAGGGTTTGGCCTACGAGCAGTACTTC; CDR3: CASSYPRQGLAYEQYF
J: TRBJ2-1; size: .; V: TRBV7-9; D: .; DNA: TGTGCCAGCAGCATCATAGCGTCTGAGCAGTTCTTC; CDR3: CASSIIASEQFF
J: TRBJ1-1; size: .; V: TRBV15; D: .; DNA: TGTGCCACCAGCAGAACCCTTGGAGGGCGGGACATGAACACTGAAGCTTTCTTT; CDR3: CATSRTLGGRDMNTEAFF
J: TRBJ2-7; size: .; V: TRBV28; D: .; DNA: TGTGCCAGCAGCTTGGCGCAGTACTTC; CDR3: CASSLAQYF
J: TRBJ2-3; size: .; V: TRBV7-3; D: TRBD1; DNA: TGTGCCAGCAGCTTTGGGACAGTTGCGGATACGCAGTATTTT; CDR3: CASSFGTVADTQYF
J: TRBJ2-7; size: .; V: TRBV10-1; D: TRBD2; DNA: TGCGCCAGCAGGGGGACTAGCGGACGACCCTGCCTATACGAGCAGTACTTC; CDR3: CASRGTSGRPCLYEQYF
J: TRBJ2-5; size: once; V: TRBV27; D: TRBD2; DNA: TGTGCCAGTAGGCTAGCGGGAGGGCGAGAGACCCAGTACTTC; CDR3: CASRLAGGRETQYF
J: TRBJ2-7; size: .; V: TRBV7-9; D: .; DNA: TGTGCCCCCAACCAGGCGGGAACCTACGAGCAGTACTTC; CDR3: CAPNQAGTYEQYF
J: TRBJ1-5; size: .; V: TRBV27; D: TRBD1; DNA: TGTGCCAGCAGTGCCACAGGGGGGCAGCCCCAGCATTTT; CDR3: CASSATGGQPQHF
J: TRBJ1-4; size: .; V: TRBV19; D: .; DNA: TGTGCCAGTAGTATCTGGGAAACTAATGAAAAACTGTTTTTT; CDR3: CASSIWETNEKLFF
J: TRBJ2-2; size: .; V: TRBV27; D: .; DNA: TGTGCCAGCAGTTGGAGAGGGATGTCCACCGGGGAGCTGTTTTTT; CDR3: CASSWRGMSTGELFF